This TCR beta chain was captured in a study of shared clonotypes between healthy human individuals (dated by TCRdb to 2018 to 2021). Describing the broader study: The cohort comprised two women and a few men aged 18 to 49 years. For each donor, CD4 naive and CD4 memory were each run on three plates, CD8 naive on two plates, and CD8 memory on one plate. To estimate repertoire size and how much clonotypes are shared between individuals, the study performed deep sequencing of blood TCR repertoires from a few healthy adults. To increase sequencing depth and limit assay-specific biases, TCR repertoire library preparation and sequencing were carried out by different laboratories using diverse techniques. Between about 0.9 and 9 billion PBMCs per donor were obtained by leukapheresis.

Using the deep immunoSEQ assay, TCR CDR3 regions were amplified from genomic DNA by multiplex PCR. Extracted genomic DNA from each cell subset was distributed evenly across all wells of several immunoSEQ 96-well plates, and each plate was treated as a replicate. For sorted subsets, each replicate PCR was loaded with roughly 190 ng genomic DNA, equivalent to about 30,000 T cell genomes. Purified libraries were quantified with a Qubit 3.0 fluorometer, sized on a Bioanalyzer 2100, and re-quantified with the KAPA Library Quantification kit. Each immunoSEQ 96-well plate was sequenced on its own single-read 150-cycle Illumina NextSeq 550 flow cell. The source study handled its data this way. Because the immunoSEQ output held only junctional sequences and lacked quality scores, the filtering could not match the filtering applied to full-length reads. To assign V/J genes and CDR3, sequences were annotated against IMGT germline references using PyIR, a Python wrapper for IgBLAST v1.9. Reads were filtered out if the reads had weak V/J assignments (E-value above 1e-6), no CDR3, stop codons, out-of-frame junctions, or ambiguous translated residues. V3J clonotypes were defined as sequences sharing the same inferred V gene, J gene, and CDR3 amino acid sequence. The percentage overlap between two repertoires was calculated by dividing the number of shared unique clonotypes by the size of the smaller repertoire. Richness of each repertoire was evaluated using RTK rarefaction, the Chao1 estimator, and Recon v2.1 estimates of unobserved clonotypes. For all TCRbeta clonotypes obtained by the gDNA method from several donors, generation probabilities were computed with OLGA. Sourced from immuneACCESS, this table was stored by TCRdb with only in-frame sequences that have V and J called. A share of the clones is absent; for the studies checked, an unresolved V gene accounts for under half, and the remainder has no known explanation. V and J calls and clone size come straight from that table; D and trimming were deduced from the DNA. For this sample the table gives roughly 1,500,000 clones, of which 95% to 99% were detected only once. The ten top clones hold approximately 0.44% of the sample.

What the research found in general, with its limitations: Incomplete sequencing was indicated by rarefaction of sorted-subset datasets, despite the large sequencing depth. Naive subsets generally had larger estimated clonotype richness than memory subsets. Sampling was restricted to blood, and TCR repertoires in tissues likely differ from the TCR repertoires found in blood. Pairwise subsampling indicated that sequencing depth was expected to affect the degree of clonotype sharing among donors. Because the study included a small number of donors, the genetic and exposure-history diversity represented was limited. Compared with non-shared clonotypes, the clonotypes found in all four sorted-subset donors had higher generation probabilities. Sharing across a few donors was observed for roughly 5% of naive CD4, less than 4% of naive CD8, about 2.5% of memory CD4, and about 0.38% of memory CD8 clonotypes.

The CDR3 runs 12 residues from the cysteine to the phenylalanine. Solely the CDR3 DNA is kept, with 36 bases framed from the first base. V and J lose 1 base and 16 bases, and a span of 14 bases separates them. CDR1 SGHTA and CDR2 FQGNSA are derived from the germline V gene. Healthy HIV-negative adults with no recently reported acute infections or vaccinations were included as donors. All donors were Caucasian adults living in Nashville, Tennessee, USA. Magnetic negative selection was used to enrich CD4+ T cells, after which naive cells were positively selected on CD45RA and the negative fraction became the memory subset. After blood collection by leukapheresis, PBMCs were isolated using Ficoll-Histopaque density gradient centrifugation and then cryopreserved in the vapor phase of liquid nitrogen. Purity and quantity of every magnetically sorted T cell population were checked by analytical flow cytometry. Each sorted fraction had its genomic DNA isolated and then quantified by UV absorbance on a Nanodrop 2000c.

Note on this clone: This clone's antigen is unknown. The record has no base qualities; no much larger clone is one base away.

Sequencing was done on a sample of naive CD4+ T cells sorted from blood. The cell subset or site label corresponds to: CD45RA+ positively selected. This chain joins TRBV7-2 to TRBJ2-1, and perhaps TRBD1 as D gene, on 5 matching bases. The receptor was derived from a man in his thirties or forties in good health. This receptor carries the CDR3 CASSLVGSQGFF. At the DNA level, the sequence is TGTGCCAGCAGCTTAGTGGGGTCCCAGGGCTTCTTC.